This T cell receptor beta chain is drawn from a study of T and B cells in COVID-19 patients. Study-level background: The recovered cohort's median age was about 36 years, versus less than 70 years in active infection. Critical illness requiring mechanical ventilation or extracorporeal membrane oxygenation affected three fifths of the roughly 20 active-infection patients. Comorbidities linked to unfavorable COVID-19 outcome were present in about 90% of the roughly 20 active-infection patients. The study's findings and limits: Exclusive to the recovered cohort were thousands of TCR clusters, 30 to 40 of them with low generation probability.

TRB rearrangements were amplified by multiplex PCR with BIOMED2 TRB-A/B primers. A single record per CDR3 protein comes from TCRdb applying MiXCR to the multiplex PCR reads. This table holds under 20,000 distinct CDR3 sequences, about a quarter found once. In regard to this clonotype: Its antigen remains unidentified.

Each TRB amplification used about 250-550 ng of genomic DNA from blood. The sequence was obtained from a human donor who had recovered from COVID-19. The specimen sequenced was blood.

Written as DNA, the CDR3 is TGTGCCAGCAGTTACTCCCACTCTGGAAACACCATATATTTT. This sequence encodes CASSYSHSGNTIYF. This chain links TRBV6-5 with TRBJ1-3; D uncertain. From germline, CDR1 is MNHEY and CDR2 SVGAGI. The CDR3 extends over 14 amino acids. V dropped 0 bases and J dropped 0 bases, with 3 bases sitting between them.